This TCR beta chain was obtained from a study of Graves' ophthalmopathy and Graves' hyperthyroidism. Study findings and constraints: The model's ophthalmopathy progression predictions had roughly 69% sensitivity and less than 75% specificity.

Worth noting for this clonotype: What it binds is unknown.

The study excluded patients with other autoimmune diseases, uncontrolled infections, pregnancy or lactation. Diagnoses were established from clinical symptoms, serum thyroxine, TRAb, thyroid ultrasound and orbital computed tomography. The authors used Ficoll-Paque density gradient centrifugation to separate PBMCs. The input was approximately 9.3 ml of fresh peripheral blood. RNA transcripts yielded amplified TCR beta CDR3 regions. The workflow started with a first-round RT-PCR run with HTBI primers and then moved on to a second-round multiplex PCR. MiXCR was run by TCRdb on the multiplex PCR reads, yielding one entry per CDR3 protein. Of a few hundred thousand distinct CDR3 sequences detected, about a sixth appear once; the ten largest clones hold roughly an eighth. The CDR3 spans 19 residues. Germline CDR1 reads MDHEN; CDR2 reads SYDVKM. V dropped 2 bases and J dropped 2; count of bases not matched to a gene: 12.

The chain carries TRBV28 and TRBJ2-7; 13 nucleotides agree with TRBD2. The TCR comes from an adult man with Graves' ophthalmopathy. The specimen was peripheral blood. DNA for the CDR3: TGTGCCAGCAGTTTACGTTTACTAGCGGGAGGGCCGGTAGCCTACGAGCAGTACTTC. Translating gives CASSLRLLAGGPVAYEQYF.